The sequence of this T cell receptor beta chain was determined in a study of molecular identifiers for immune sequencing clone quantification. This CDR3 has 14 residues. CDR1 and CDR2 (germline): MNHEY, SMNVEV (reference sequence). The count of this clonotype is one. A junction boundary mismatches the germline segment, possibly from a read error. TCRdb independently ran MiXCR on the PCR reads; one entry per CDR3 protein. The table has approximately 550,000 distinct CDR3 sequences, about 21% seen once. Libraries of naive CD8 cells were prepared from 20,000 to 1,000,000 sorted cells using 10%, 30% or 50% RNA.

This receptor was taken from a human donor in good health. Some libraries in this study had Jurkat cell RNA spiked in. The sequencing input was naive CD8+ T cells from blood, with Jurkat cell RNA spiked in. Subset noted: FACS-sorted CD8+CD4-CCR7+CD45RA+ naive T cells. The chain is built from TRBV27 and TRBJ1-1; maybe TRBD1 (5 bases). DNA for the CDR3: TGTGCCGGCAGTCTGCTGGGGCCCAGCACTGAAGCTTTCTTT. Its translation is CAGSLLGPSTEAFF.